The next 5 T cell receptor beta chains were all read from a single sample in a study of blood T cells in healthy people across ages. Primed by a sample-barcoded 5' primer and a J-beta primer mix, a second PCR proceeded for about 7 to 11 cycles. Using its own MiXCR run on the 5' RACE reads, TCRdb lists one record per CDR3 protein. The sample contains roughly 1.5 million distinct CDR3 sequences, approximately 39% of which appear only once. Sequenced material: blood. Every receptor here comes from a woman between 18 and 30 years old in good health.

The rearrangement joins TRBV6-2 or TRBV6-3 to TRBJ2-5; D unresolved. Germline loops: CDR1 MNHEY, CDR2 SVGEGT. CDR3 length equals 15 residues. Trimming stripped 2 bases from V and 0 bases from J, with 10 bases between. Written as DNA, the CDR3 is TGTGCCAGCAGTTACGGCGTTGTGAACCAAGAGACCCAGTACTTC. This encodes CASSYGVVNQETQYF.

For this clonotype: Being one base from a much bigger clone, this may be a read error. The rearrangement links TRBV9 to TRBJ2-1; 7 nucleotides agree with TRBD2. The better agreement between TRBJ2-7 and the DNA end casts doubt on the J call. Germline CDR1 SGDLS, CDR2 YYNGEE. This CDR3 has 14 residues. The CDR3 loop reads CASSSGGAHNEQYF. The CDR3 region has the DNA TGTGCCAGCAGCTCGGGAGGCGCCCACAATGAGCAGTACTTC.

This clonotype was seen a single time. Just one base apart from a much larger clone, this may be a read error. The CDR3 sequence: CACSLLGGELFF. In DNA, the CDR3 is TGTGCCTGCAGCTTATTGGGCGGGGAGCTGTTTTTT. This chain connects TRBV7-2 to TRBJ2-2; D remains ambiguous. Per the germline V gene, CDR1 is SGHTA and CDR2 is FQGNSA. The CDR3 totals 12 residues.

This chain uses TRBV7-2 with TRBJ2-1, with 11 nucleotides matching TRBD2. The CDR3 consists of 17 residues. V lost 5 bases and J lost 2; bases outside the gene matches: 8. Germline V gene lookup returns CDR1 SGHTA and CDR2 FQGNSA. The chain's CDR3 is CASSLQATSGTYNEQFF. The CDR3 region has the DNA TGTGCCAGCAGCCTTCAAGCGACTAGCGGGACCTACAATGAGCAGTTCTTC. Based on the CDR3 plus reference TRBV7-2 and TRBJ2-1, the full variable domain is GAGVSQSPSNKVTEKGKDVELRCDPISGHTALYWYRQSLGQGLEFLIYFQGNSAPDKSGLPSDRFSAERTGGSVSTLTIQRTQQEDSAVYLCASSLQATSGTYNEQFFGPGTRLTVL.

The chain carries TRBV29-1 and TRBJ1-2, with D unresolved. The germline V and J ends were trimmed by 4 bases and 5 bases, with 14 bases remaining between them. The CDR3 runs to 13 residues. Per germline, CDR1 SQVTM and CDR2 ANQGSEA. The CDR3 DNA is TGCAGCGTTGGGCTTGGGATTACTTATGGCTACACCTTC. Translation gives CSVGLGITYGYTF.